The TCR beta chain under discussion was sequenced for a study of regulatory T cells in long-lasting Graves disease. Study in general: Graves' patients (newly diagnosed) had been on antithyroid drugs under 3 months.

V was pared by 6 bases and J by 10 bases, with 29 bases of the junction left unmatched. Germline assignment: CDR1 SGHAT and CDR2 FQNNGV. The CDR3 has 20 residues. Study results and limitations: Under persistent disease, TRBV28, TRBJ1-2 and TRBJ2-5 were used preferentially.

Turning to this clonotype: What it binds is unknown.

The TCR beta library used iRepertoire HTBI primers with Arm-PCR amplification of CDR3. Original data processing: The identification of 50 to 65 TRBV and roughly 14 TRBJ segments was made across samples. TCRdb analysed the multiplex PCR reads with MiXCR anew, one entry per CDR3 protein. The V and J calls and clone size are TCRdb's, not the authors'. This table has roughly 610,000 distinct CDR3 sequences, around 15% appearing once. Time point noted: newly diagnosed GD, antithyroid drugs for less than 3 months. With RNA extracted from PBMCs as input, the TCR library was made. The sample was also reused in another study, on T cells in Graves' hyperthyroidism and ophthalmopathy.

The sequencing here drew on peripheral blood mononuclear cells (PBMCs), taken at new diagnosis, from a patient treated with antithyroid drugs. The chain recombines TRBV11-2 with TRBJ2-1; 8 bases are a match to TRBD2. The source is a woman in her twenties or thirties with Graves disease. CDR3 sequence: CASRIGAVSGGHTKIREQFF. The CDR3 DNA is TGTGCCAGCAGAATAGGGGCGGTAAGCGGGGGCCATACTAAAATTCGGGAGCAGTTCTTC.